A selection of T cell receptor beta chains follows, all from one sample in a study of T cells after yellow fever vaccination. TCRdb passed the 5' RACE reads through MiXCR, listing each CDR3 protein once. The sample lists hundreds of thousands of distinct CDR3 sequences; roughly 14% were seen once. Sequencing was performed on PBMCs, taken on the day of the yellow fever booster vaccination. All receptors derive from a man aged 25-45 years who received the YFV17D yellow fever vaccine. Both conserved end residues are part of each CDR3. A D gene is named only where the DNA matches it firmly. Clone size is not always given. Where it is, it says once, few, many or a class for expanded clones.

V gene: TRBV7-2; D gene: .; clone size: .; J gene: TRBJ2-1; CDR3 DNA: TGTGCCAGCAGCTTAAGAGTAGTTTATAAGAATGAGCAGTTCTTC; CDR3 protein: CASSLRVVYKNEQFF
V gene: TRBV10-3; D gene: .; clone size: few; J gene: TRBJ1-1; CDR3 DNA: TGTGCCATCAGTGTTGATAATGAAGCTTTCTTT; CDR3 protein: CAISVDNEAFF
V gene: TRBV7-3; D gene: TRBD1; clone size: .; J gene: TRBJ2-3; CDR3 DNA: TGTGCCAGCACCCTACAGGGGGCCGACACAGATACGCAGTATTTT; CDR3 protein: CASTLQGADTDTQYF
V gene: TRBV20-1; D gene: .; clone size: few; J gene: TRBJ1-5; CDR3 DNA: TGCAGTGCTAAGGGGGGCGAAGGTCAGCCCCAGCATTTT; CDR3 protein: CSAKGGEGQPQHF
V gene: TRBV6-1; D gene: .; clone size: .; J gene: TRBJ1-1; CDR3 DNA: TGTGCCAGCAGAGTTACCAAAAGCGGGACCCAGAACACTGAAGCTTTCTTT; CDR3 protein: CASRVTKSGTQNTEAFF
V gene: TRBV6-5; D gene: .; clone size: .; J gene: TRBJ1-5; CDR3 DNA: TGTGCCAGCAGTTACTCGACTGGGAATCAGCCCCAGCATTTT; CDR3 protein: CASSYSTGNQPQHF
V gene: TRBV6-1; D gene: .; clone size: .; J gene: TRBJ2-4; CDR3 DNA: TGTGCCAGCAGTGAATTTGCCAAAAACATTCAGTACTTC; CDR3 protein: CASSEFAKNIQYF
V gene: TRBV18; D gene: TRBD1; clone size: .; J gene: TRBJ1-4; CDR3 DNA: TGTGCCAGCTCAAGGCTCGGGACAGATAATGAAAAACTGTTTTTT; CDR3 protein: CASSRLGTDNEKLFF
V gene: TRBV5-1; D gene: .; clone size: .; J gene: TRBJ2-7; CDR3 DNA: TGCGCCAGCAGCTTCTTTAAGACAGAGCCTAACGAGCAGTACTTC; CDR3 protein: CASSFFKTEPNEQYF
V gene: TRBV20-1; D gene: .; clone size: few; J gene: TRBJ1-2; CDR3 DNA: TGCAGTGTTCCGACAGGAGCATTCTATGGCTACACCTTC; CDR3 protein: CSVPTGAFYGYTF
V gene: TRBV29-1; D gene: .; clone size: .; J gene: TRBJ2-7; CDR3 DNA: TGCAGCGTTCGGGGGTCCTCCAGCTACGAGCAGTACTTC; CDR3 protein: CSVRGSSSYEQYF
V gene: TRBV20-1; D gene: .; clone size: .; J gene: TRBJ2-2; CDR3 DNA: TGCAGTGCCATAGACCCAAAAGCTGCCGCCGGGGAGCTGTTTTTT; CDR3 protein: CSAIDPKAAAGELFF
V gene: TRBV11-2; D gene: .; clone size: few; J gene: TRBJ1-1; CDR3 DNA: TGTGCCAGCAGCAGGACAGTTGAAGCGGCAGCTTTCTTT; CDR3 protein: CASSRTVEAAAFF
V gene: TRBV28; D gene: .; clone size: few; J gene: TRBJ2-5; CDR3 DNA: TGTGCCAGCAGTGCCCCCCGGGTAGGGGAGACCCAGTACTTC; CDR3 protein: CASSAPRVGETQYF
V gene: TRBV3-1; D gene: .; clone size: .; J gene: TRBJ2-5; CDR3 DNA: TGTGCCAGCAGCCATCAGGGAGGAGAGACCCAGTACTTC; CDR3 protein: CASSHQGGETQYF
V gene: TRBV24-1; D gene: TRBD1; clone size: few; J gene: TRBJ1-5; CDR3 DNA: TGTGCCACCAGTGATACCGACAGGGGTCAGCCCCAGCATTTT; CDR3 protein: CATSDTDRGQPQHF
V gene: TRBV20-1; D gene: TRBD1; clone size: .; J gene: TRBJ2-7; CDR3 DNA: TGCAGTGCACACCGGGACAGGAACTACGAGCAGTACTTC; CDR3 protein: CSAHRDRNYEQYF
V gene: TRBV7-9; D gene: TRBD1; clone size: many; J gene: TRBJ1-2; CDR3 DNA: TGTGCCAGCAGCTTCTCGGGACAGGGGACGGGCTATGGCTACACCTTC; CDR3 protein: CASSFSGQGTGYGYTF
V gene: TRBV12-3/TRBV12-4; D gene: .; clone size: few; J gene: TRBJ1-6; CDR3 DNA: TGTGCCAGCAGATTCGACAGGATTAATTCACCCCTCCACTTT; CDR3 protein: CASRFDRINSPLHF
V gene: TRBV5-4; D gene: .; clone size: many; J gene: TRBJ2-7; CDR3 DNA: TGTGCCAGCAGCTCCGGCCAGGGCCGGCAGTCCAACGAGCAGTACTTC; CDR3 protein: CASSSGQGRQSNEQYF
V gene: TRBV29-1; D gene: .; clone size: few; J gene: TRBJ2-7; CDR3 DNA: TGCAGCGTTACCGACAGACCCTCCTACGAGCAGTACTTC; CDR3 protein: CSVTDRPSYEQYF
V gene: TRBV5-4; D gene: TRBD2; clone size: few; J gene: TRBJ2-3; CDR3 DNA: TGTGCCAGCAGGGACGGGACTAGCGGGAGCGATACGCAGTATTTT; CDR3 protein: CASRDGTSGSDTQYF
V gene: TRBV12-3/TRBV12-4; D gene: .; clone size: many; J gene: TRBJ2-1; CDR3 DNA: TGTGCCAGCGGGGGTGGCCTAGTTGGTTACAATGAGCAGTTCTTC; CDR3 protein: CASGGGLVGYNEQFF
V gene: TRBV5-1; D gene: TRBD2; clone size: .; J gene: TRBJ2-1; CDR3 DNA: TGCGCCAGCAGCTCGGCGGGACTAGGAAACAATGAGCAGTTCTTC; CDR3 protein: CASSSAGLGNNEQFF
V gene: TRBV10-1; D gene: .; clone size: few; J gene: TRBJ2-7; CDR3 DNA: TGCGCCAGCAGTGAGCCCGGGACGGTCTCCTACGAGCAGTACTTC; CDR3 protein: CASSEPGTVSYEQYF
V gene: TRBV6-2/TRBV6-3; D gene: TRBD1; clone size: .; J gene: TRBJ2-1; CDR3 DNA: TGTGCCAGCAGCACGGACAGGGATGGGGCCAATGAGCAGTTCTTC; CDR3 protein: CASSTDRDGANEQFF
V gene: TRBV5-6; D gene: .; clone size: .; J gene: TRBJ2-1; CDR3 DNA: TGTGCCAGCAGCTGGGTTGATGAGCAGTTCTTC; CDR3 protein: CASSWVDEQFF
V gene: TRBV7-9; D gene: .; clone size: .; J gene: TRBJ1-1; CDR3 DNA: TGTGCCAGCAGCTTTTCGGAGAGACCTGAAGCTTTCTTT; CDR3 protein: CASSFSERPEAFF
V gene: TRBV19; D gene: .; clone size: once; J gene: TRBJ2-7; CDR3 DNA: TGTGCCAGTAGTATCCCCAGCGGTACCTCCTACGAGCAGTACTTC; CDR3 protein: CASSIPSGTSYEQYF
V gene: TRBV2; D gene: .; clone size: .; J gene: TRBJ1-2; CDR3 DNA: TGTGCCAGCAGTGACCCGTACAACTTC; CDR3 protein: CASSDPYNF
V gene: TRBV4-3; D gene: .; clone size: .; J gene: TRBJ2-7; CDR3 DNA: TGCGCCAGCAGCCAAGATACTCCCTTGAGGAGCCACGAGCAGTACTTC; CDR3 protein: CASSQDTPLRSHEQYF
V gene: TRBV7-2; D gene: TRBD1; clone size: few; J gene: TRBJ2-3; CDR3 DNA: TGTGCCAGCAGCTTAGAGGGGACAGGGTTCCCAGATACGCAGTATTTT; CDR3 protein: CASSLEGTGFPDTQYF